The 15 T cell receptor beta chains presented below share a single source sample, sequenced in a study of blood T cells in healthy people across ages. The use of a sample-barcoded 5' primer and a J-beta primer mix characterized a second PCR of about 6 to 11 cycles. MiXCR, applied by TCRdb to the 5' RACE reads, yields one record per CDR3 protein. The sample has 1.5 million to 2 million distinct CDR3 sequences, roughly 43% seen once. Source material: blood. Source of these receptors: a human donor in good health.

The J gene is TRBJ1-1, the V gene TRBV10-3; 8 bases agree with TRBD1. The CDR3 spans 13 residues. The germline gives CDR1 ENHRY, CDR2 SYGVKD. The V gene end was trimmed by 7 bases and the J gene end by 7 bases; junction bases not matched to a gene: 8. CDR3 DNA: TGTGCCATCACCGTGCAGGGGGCCGGTGAAGCTTTCTTT. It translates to CAITVQGAGEAFF.

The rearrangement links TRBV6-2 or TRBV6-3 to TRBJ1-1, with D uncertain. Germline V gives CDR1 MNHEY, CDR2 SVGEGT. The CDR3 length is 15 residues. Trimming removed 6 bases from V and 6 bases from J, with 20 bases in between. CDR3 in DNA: TGTGCCAGCAGCTACCAAAACGGGGTGTTGGCTGAAGCTTTCTTT. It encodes CASSYQNGVLAEAFF.

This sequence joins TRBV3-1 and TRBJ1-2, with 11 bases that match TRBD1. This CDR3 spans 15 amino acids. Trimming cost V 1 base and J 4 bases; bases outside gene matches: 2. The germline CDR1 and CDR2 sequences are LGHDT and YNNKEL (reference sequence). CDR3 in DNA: TGTGCCAGCAGCCAAGGGACAGGGGGCCCCTATGGCTACACCTTC. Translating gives CASSQGTGGPYGYTF.

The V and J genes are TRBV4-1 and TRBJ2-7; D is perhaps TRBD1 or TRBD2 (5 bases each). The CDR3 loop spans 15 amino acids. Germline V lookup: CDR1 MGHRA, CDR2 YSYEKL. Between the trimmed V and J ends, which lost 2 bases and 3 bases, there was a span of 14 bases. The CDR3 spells CASSQLGDPRYEQYF. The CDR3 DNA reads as TGCGCCAGCAGCCAATTGGGGGATCCCCGCTACGAGCAGTACTTC.

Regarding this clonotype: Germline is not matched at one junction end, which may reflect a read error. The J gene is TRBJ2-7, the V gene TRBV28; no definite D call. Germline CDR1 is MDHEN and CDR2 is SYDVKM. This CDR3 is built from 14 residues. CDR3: CAGSLFVGDYEQYF. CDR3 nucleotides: TGTGCCGGCAGTTTATTCGTTGGGGACTACGAGCAGTACTTC. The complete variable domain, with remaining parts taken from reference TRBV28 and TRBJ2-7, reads DVKVTQSSRYLVKRTGEKVFLECVQDMDHENMFWYRQDPGLGLRLIYFSYDVKMKEKGDIPEGYSVSREKKERFSLILESASTNQTSMYLCAGSLFVGDYEQYFGPGTRLTVT.

The CDR3 nucleotides are TGTGCCAGCAGTCATAGGGACCGGGGGGAGGAGACCCAGTACTTC. Translated: CASSHRDRGEETQYF. The rearrangement uses TRBV27 and TRBJ2-5, with TRBD2 identical over 7 bases. CDR3 length: 15 residues. J gave up 5 bases and V 5 bases, and 11 bases lay outside the gene matches. Germline V gene lookup returns CDR1 MNHEY and CDR2 SMNVEV (reference sequence).

The CDR3 DNA sequence: TGCGCCAGCAGCCAAGAGCTTGTAGGGTTTAATGGCTACACCTTC. Translation gives CASSQELVGFNGYTF. The chain couples TRBV4-1 to TRBJ1-2, with D unclear. V gave up 0 bases and J gave up 6 bases, with 14 bases separating them. The CDR3 extends over 15 amino acids. Per germline, CDR1 MGHRA and CDR2 YSYEKL.

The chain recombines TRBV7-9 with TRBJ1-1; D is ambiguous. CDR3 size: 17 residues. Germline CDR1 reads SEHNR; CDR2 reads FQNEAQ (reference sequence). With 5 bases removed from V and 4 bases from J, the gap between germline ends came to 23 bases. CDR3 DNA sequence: TGTGCCAGCAGCCAACCCAAAGACGGGAACACTGGCACTGAAGCTTTCTTT. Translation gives CASSQPKDGNTGTEAFF.

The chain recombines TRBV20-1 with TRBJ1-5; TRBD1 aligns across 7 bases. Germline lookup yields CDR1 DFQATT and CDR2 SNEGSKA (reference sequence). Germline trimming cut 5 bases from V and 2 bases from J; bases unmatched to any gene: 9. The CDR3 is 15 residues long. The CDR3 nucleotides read TGCAGTGCTTCGGACAGGAGAGCGGGCAATCAGCCCCAGCATTTT. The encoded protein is CSASDRRAGNQPQHF.

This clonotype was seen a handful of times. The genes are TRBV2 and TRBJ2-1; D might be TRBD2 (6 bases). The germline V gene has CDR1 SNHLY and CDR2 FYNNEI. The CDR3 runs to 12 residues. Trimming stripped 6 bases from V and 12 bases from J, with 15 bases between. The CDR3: CASSPGTLSQFF. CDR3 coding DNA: TGTGCCAGCAGCCCCGGGACTCTTTCGCAGTTCTTC.

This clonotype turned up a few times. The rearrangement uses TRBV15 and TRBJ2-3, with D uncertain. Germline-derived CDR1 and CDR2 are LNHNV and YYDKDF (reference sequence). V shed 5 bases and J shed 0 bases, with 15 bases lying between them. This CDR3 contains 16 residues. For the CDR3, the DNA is TGTGCCACCAGCGTTCGACCGATGGATAGCACAGATACGCAGTATTTT. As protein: CATSVRPMDSTDTQYF. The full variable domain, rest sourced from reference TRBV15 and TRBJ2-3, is DAMVIQNPRYQVTQFGKPVTLSCSQTLNHNVMYWYQQKSSQAPKLLFHYYDKDFNNEADTPDNFQSRRPNTSFCFLDIRSPGLGDTAMYLCATSVRPMDSTDTQYFGPGTRLTVL.

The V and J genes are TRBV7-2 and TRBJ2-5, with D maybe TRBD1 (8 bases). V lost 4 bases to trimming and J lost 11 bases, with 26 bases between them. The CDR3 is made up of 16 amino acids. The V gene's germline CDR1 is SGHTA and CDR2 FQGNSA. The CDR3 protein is CASSSRTGRVTGEQYF. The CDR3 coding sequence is TGTGCCAGCAGCTCAAGGACAGGGAGGGTTACGGGGGAGCAGTACTTC.

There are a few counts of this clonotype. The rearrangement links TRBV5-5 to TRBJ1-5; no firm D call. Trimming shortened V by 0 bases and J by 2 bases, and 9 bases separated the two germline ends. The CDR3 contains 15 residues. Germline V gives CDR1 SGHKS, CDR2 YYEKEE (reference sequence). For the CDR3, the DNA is TGTGCCAGCAGCTTGGGAGGGTACGGCAATCAGCCCCAGCATTTT. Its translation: CASSLGGYGNQPQHF.

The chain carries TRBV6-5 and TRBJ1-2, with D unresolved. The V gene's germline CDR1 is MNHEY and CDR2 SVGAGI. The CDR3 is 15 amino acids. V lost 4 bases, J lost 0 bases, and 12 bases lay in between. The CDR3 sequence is CASSSHDRANYGYTF. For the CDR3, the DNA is TGTGCCAGCAGTTCCCATGACCGGGCTAACTATGGCTACACCTTC.

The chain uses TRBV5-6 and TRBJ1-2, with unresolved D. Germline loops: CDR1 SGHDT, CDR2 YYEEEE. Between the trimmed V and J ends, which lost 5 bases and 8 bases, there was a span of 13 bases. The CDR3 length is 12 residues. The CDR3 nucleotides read TGTGCCAGCAGAAATTTCCCGGAGGGCTACACCTTC. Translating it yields CASRNFPEGYTF.